This passage covers 16 T cell receptor beta chains from one sample sequenced in a study of shared clonotypes between healthy human individuals. TCRdb keeps only in-frame clones here, not all; method: immunoSEQ multiplex PCR. The sample has hundreds of thousands of clones, approximately 96% seen once; the top ten hold roughly 0.1%. Naivety among CD8 cells was defined by CD45RO negativity and positive CCR7 selection, thereby excluding terminally differentiated effector memory CD45RA+ cells. Sequenced input: naive CD8+ T cells sorted from blood. Every receptor here comes from a woman aged 25-40 years in good health.

Concerning this clone itself: A much larger clone differs from this one at a single base, so this may be a read error. At the DNA level, this CDR3 is encoded by other sequences in the same sample as well. This chain uses TRBV5-1 with TRBJ2-7; D unclear. Germline-derived CDR1 and CDR2 are SGHRS and YFSETQ. V gave up 3 bases and J gave up 1 base, with 2 bases separating them. CDR3 size: 11 residues. CDR3 in DNA: TGCGCCAGCAGCTCGTCCTACGAGCAGTACTTC. Its translation: CASSSSYEQYF.

The V gene is TRBV28, the J gene TRBJ1-4, with D possibly being TRBD1 (6 bases). Germline V gene lookup returns CDR1 MDHEN and CDR2 SYDVKM. V lost 10 bases to trimming and J lost 8 bases, with 20 bases between them. The CDR3 consists of 14 residues. As DNA, the CDR3 is TGTGCCACTTATCCGGCGGGGGCCAGGGAAAAACTGTTTTTT. The encoded protein is CATYPAGAREKLFF. Supplemented by reference TRBV28 and TRBJ1-4, the full variable domain reads DVKVTQSSRYLVKRTGEKVFLECVQDMDHENMFWYRQDPGLGLRLIYFSYDVKMKEKGDIPEGYSVSREKKERFSLILESASTNQTSMYLCATYPAGAREKLFFGSGTQLSVL.

The chain joins TRBV28 to TRBJ2-7; the D gene could be TRBD1 or TRBD2 (6 bases each). The CDR3 totals 14 residues. Germline V gene sequence: CDR1 MDHEN, CDR2 SYDVKM. With 2 bases removed from V and 4 bases from J, the gap between germline ends came to 12 bases. CDR3 in DNA: TGTGCCAGCAGTTTAACCGGGGGCTATTACGAGCAGTACTTC. Translation: CASSLTGGYYEQYF.

This sequence joins TRBV19 and TRBJ2-6, with D unclear. Germline lookup yields CDR1 LNHDA and CDR2 SQIVND (reference sequence). Between the trimmed V and J ends, which lost 1 base and 5 bases, there was a span of 9 bases. The CDR3 consists of 15 residues. The CDR3 here is CASSIGVSWANVLTF. The CDR3 DNA reads TGTGCCAGTAGTATAGGAGTAAGCTGGGCCAACGTCCTGACTTTC.

V usage is TRBV2 and J usage is TRBJ2-7; 8 bases are a match to TRBD1. The germline V gene has CDR1 SNHLY and CDR2 FYNNEI. V lost 1 base to trimming and J lost 3 bases; unmatched junction nucleotides: 8. The CDR3 sequence is 16 residues long. This CDR3 reads CASSEGKTGVVYEQYF. Here the CDR3 DNA reads TGTGCCAGCAGTGAAGGAAAGACAGGGGTCGTCTACGAGCAGTACTTC.

The chain uses TRBV7-2 and TRBJ2-1, with D possibly TRBD2 on 5 matching bases. With 5 bases removed from V and 9 bases from J, the gap between germline ends came to 17 bases. The CDR3 length is 14 residues. CDR1 and CDR2 from the germline V gene are SGHTA and FQGNSA. CDR3 protein: CASSPEARTPEQFF. CDR3 nucleotides: TGTGCCAGCAGCCCCGAAGCCCGGACTCCTGAGCAGTTCTTC.

The chain carries TRBV27 and TRBJ2-5; 15 nucleotides align to TRBD2. CDR3 length: 15 residues. The J segment lost 10 bases and the V segment lost 5 bases, leaving 8 bases of the junction unmatched. The germline gives CDR1 MNHEY, CDR2 SMNVEV (reference sequence). The CDR3, as DNA: TGTGCCAGCAGTCCCGGGACTAGCGGGAGGAGTGACCAGTACTTC. Its protein is CASSPGTSGRSDQYF.

The V gene is TRBV20-1, the J gene TRBJ1-5, with D uncertain. This CDR3 has 10 residues. Between the trimmed V and J ends, which lost 5 bases and 9 bases, there was a span of 8 bases. Germline-derived CDR1 and CDR2 are DFQATT and SNEGSKA (reference sequence). The CDR3 spells CSAQNGPQHF. The CDR3 DNA sequence: TGCAGTGCTCAAAACGGGCCCCAGCATTTT.

This clone has only one observation. The genes are TRBV27 and TRBJ2-7, with D possibly TRBD2 on 6 matching bases. V lost 0 bases to trimming and J lost 5 bases, with 17 bases between them. The germline V gene has CDR1 MNHEY and CDR2 SMNVEV (reference sequence). The CDR3 length is 16 residues. The CDR3: CASSLSSGAGEDEQYF. The CDR3 coding sequence is TGTGCCAGCAGTTTATCATCGGGAGCTGGCGAAGACGAGCAGTACTTC.

The chain is built from TRBV12-1 and TRBJ2-1; the DNA was not compared with TRBD2, the D call given in the table. TRBV12-1 constitutes a pseudogene. CDR3 length: 15 amino acids. The CDR3 bases are TGTGCCAGCAGCTTTGGATACCGGGAGTACAATGAGCAGTTCTTC. Amino acid sequence: CASSFGYREYNEQFF.

The chain is built from TRBV7-8 and TRBJ2-7; TRBD2 might be the D (6 bases). The CDR3 has 14 amino acids. CDR1 is SGHVS, CDR2 FQNEAQ, per germline. Trimming removed 1 base at V and 2 bases at J, with 9 bases between. The CDR3 sequence: CASSLGLATYEQYF. The CDR3 bases are TGTGCCAGCAGCTTAGGCCTAGCGACCTACGAGCAGTACTTC.

The CDR3 sequence: CAWTKNYGYTF. DNA of the CDR3: TGTGCCTGGACCAAAAACTATGGCTACACCTTC. The chain recombines TRBV30 with TRBJ1-2; no clear D. This CDR3 is built from 11 residues. Trimming shortened V by 4 bases and J by 2 bases, and 5 bases separated the two germline ends. In germline, CDR1 is GTSNPN, CDR2 SVGIG (reference sequence).

This chain links TRBV9 with TRBJ1-2; 7 nucleotides agree with TRBD1. The CDR3 spans 14 residues. The J segment lost 7 bases and the V segment lost 0 bases, leaving 6 bases of the junction unmatched. Germline CDR1 SGDLS, CDR2 YYNGEE. In DNA form, the CDR3 reads TGTGCCAGCAGCGTAGAGAGGGCAGGGGGTGGCTACACCTTC. It specifies CASSVERAGGGYTF.

V is TRBV28 and J is TRBJ2-5, with D tentatively TRBD2 (6 bases). CDR1 and CDR2 (germline): MDHEN, SYDVKM. The CDR3 loop spans 13 amino acids. V was cut by 5 bases and J by 2 bases, with 9 bases left in between. The CDR3 loop is CASSRLGQETQYF. The CDR3 DNA follows: TGTGCCAGCAGTCGACTAGGGCAAGAGACCCAGTACTTC.

The J gene is TRBJ1-3, the V gene TRBV19; D is unresolved. Germline V CDR1 and CDR2: LNHDA, SQIVND (reference sequence). The V and J ends lost 7 bases and 2 bases respectively, with 6 bases between them. The CDR3 covers 12 residues. The CDR3 is CASNRPGNTIYF. In nucleotides, the CDR3 is TGTGCCAGTAATCGACCTGGAAACACCATATATTTT.

The CDR3 sequence: CASSYRQGGTAEAFF. CDR3 in DNA: TGTGCCAGCAGTTACCGACAGGGAGGCACCGCTGAAGCTTTCTTT. The chain links TRBV27 to TRBJ1-1; 7 bases line up with TRBD1. The CDR3 extends over 15 amino acids. V shed 4 bases, J shed 6 bases, and the junction held 11 bases outside the gene matches. Germline V gene sequence: CDR1 MNHEY, CDR2 SMNVEV (reference sequence).